A selection of T cell receptor beta chains follows, all from one sample in a study of blood T cell repertoires in COVID-19. Assay used: immunoSEQ multiplex PCR; TCRdb lists only in-frame clones, some missing. The table lists some 220,000 clones, more than 80% of them singletons. The material sequenced was peripheral blood. Receptors were obtained from a human donor in a cohort sampled during active COVID-19. Each CDR3 is given with its conserved first and last residue. The order of the fields is CDR3 DNA, CDR3 protein, J gene, clone size, V gene, D gene. D genes are given only for firm matches. For some rows the clone size is stated as once, few or many, or as a class when expanded; others skip it.

TGTGCCAGTAGCTCCGGGACAGGGAAATACAATGAGCAGTTCTTC	CASSSGTGKYNEQFF	TRBJ2-1	-	TRBV19	TRBD1
TGTGCCAGCAGGAAAGGGACAGGGCCCTACGAGCAGTACTTC	CASRKGTGPYEQYF	TRBJ2-7	-	TRBV6-6	TRBD1
TGTGCCACAACGGGGCGGGGGCCCTACAATGAGCAGTTCTTC	CATTGRGPYNEQFF	TRBJ2-1	-	TRBV19	-
TGTGCCAGCAGCCCGGGGACAGGGGGCGGGAATTCACCCCTCCACTTT	CASSPGTGGGNSPLHF	TRBJ1-6	-	TRBV7-6	TRBD1
TGTGCCAGCAGTTACTCTAGGCAAGCGGGGGCCTACGAGCAGTACTTC	CASSYSRQAGAYEQYF	TRBJ2-7	once	TRBV6-5	TRBD2
TGTGCCAGCAGGACGACAGGGGGCATCTACGAGCAGTACTTC	CASRTTGGIYEQYF	TRBJ2-7	few	TRBV28	TRBD1
TGTGCCAGCAGCCAAGGGTCAGGGGGCAATCAGCCCCAGCATTTT	CASSQGSGGNQPQHF	TRBJ1-5	-	TRBV3-1/TRBV3-2	-
TGCGCCAGCAGCTTGAACGGGGACAGGGATAATTATGAAAAACTGTTTTTT	CASSLNGDRDNYEKLFF	TRBJ1-4	-	TRBV5-1	TRBD1
TGTGCCATCAGTGACAGCGCCAATCAGCCCCAGCATTTT	CAISDSANQPQHF	TRBJ1-5	few	TRBV10-3	-
TGTGCCAGCAGCGTAGGGAGTCCGGACACTGAAGCTTTCTTT	CASSVGSPDTEAFF	TRBJ1-1	-	TRBV9	-
TGTGCCACCACCTCGGGGGACAGGGATACCGGGGAGCTGTTTTTT	CATTSGDRDTGELFF	TRBJ2-2	-	TRBV24-1	TRBD1
TGCGCCAGCAGTCCTGGGGGCCAACTCCGAGCCGGGGAGCTGTTTTTT	CASSPGGQLRAGELFF	TRBJ2-2	-	TRBV5-1	-
TGTGCCAGCGGTTTTAACCACGGCGGCGAGCAGTACTTC	CASGFNHGGEQYF	TRBJ2-7	-	TRBV19	-
TGTGCCAGCAGTTTATCAGGGGCCCTTTGGAAACTGTTTTTT	CASSLSGALWKLFF	TRBJ1-4	-	TRBV28	-
TGTGCCAGCACCTTCGGCCCAGGGGATGCCGAGCAGTTCTTC	CASTFGPGDAEQFF	TRBJ2-1	-	TRBV7-9	-
TGTGCCAGTAGTCTTGGGGGGGGCAGGGGCGTCTTC	CASSLGGGRGVF	TRBJ2-7	-	TRBV19	-
TGTGCCAGCAGGGGACAGGGAGGCGGGGAGCTGTTTTTT	CASRGQGGGELFF	TRBJ2-2	-	TRBV9	TRBD1
TGTGCCAGCAGTGAAGGGGCTGGGAGGTTCTCTGGGGCCAACGTCCTGACTTTC	CASSEGAGRFSGANVLTF	TRBJ2-6	-	TRBV2	-
TGTGCCAGCAGTGAGCCAGGGTACCGCAATGAGCAGTTCTTC	CASSEPGYRNEQFF	TRBJ2-1	-	TRBV27	-
TGCGCCAGCAGCCAAGAACGGGACTATGGCTACACCTTC	CASSQERDYGYTF	TRBJ1-2	-	TRBV4-1	-
TGTGCCAGCAGGGGACAGGGTGTGTCCGAGCAGTACTTC	CASRGQGVSEQYF	TRBJ2-7	once	TRBV12-3/TRBV12-4	TRBD1
TGTGCCACCTCCGGGGACAGGGACACAGATACGCAGTATTTT	CATSGDRDTDTQYF	TRBJ2-3	-	TRBV24-1	TRBD1
TGCGCCAGCCATAGGGACAGAGGCTATGGCTACACCTTC	CASHRDRGYGYTF	TRBJ1-2	once	TRBV10-2	TRBD1
TGTGCCAGCTCACCACCAGGCGGTGAGCAGTTCTTC	CASSPPGGEQFF	TRBJ2-1	-	TRBV18	-
TGTGCCAGCAGCTGGGGGACAGGGGGATCCTACGAGCAGTACTTC	CASSWGTGGSYEQYF	TRBJ2-7	-	TRBV28	TRBD1
TGCGCCAGCAGCTTGGCGAGCGCACCCTACAATGAGCAGTTCTTC	CASSLASAPYNEQFF	TRBJ2-1	once	TRBV5-1	-
TGTGCCAGTAGCTGGACTAGCGGGGGTGCGAACACCGGGGAGCTGTTTTTT	CASSWTSGGANTGELFF	TRBJ2-2	-	TRBV19	TRBD2
TGTGCCTGGAGCCCTCCCCCCCCAGGTAGTGTTGCTGGAAACACCATATATTTT	CAWSPPPPGSVAGNTIYF	TRBJ1-3	-	TRBV30	-
TGTGCCAGCAGCTCGCAGACAGGGATGGATGAAAAACTGTTTTTT	CASSSQTGMDEKLFF	TRBJ1-4	-	TRBV11-2	TRBD1
TGTGCCAGCAGCTTACTAGCGACTACTAGCACAGATACGCAGTATTTT	CASSLLATTSTDTQYF	TRBJ2-3	-	TRBV7-8	-
TGCGCCAGCAGCTTCTCCGGACAGACTAATGGCTACACCTTC	CASSFSGQTNGYTF	TRBJ1-2	-	TRBV5-1	-
TGTGCCAGCAGTCCCAGGACTAGCGTCTACGAGCAGTACTTC	CASSPRTSVYEQYF	TRBJ2-7	-	TRBV6-5	TRBD2
TGTGCCAGCAGCTTAGCGGAGGCGCTAGCCAAAAACATTCAGTACTTC	CASSLAEALAKNIQYF	TRBJ2-4	-	TRBV7-9	-
TGTGCCAGCAGTCTAGCGGGATCCACAGATACGCAGTATTTT	CASSLAGSTDTQYF	TRBJ2-3	-	TRBV28	TRBD2
TGTGCAAGTCGCTTTGACAGTTCGAACACTGAAGCTTTCTTT	CASRFDSSNTEAFF	TRBJ1-1	-	TRBV12-2	-
TGTGCCAGCAGAGGGCTAGCGGGAGACTACGAGCAGTACTTC	CASRGLAGDYEQYF	TRBJ2-7	-	TRBV6-5	TRBD2
TGTGCCAGCAGTTACTCTTCGGCAGGGGGAAACACCATATATTTT	CASSYSSAGGNTIYF	TRBJ1-3	-	TRBV6-5	-
TGTGCCACCATCGGAGGGTCGGGACAGGGCGGCACCGGGGAGCTGTTTTTT	CATIGGSGQGGTGELFF	TRBJ2-2	-	TRBV5-6	TRBD1
TGTGCCAGCAGCCAAGGTCTAGCGGAGCCCCAGCATTTT	CASSQGLAEPQHF	TRBJ1-5	few	TRBV14	-
TGTGCCAGCAGCAAAGGAGGGAGGCCTGGGGCCAACGTCCTGACTTTC	CASSKGGRPGANVLTF	TRBJ2-6	-	TRBV21-1	-